This T cell receptor beta chain came from a study of blood T cell repertoires in COVID-19. Study-level information: T cells, B-cell-depleted T cells, or PBMCs supplied cDNA or gDNA.

The germline V and J ends were trimmed by 5 bases and 3 bases, with 16 bases remaining between them. CDR3 length: 15 residues. CDR1 MNHEY and CDR2 SVGAGI come from the germline V gene. As originally analysed: Estimation of nucleated cell counts relied on the amplification of reference gene primers. Using immunoSEQ multiplex PCR, the repertoire was profiled, and TCRdb retains in-frame clones only, with some absent. For V, J and clone size, that table is used; D and trimming come from the DNA. The sample has around 330,000 clones; roughly 87% are singletons. The chain combines TRBV6-5 with TRBJ1-1; a weak D match, TRBD1 (5 bases). This receptor was identified in a woman younger than 30 who had recovered from COVID-19. The sequencing sample was made of PBMCs or T cells enriched from blood (not recorded which). The CDR3 protein is CASSPAGRIDTEAFF. The DNA of the CDR3 is TGTGCCAGCAGTCCCGCAGGGCGTATTGACACTGAAGCTTTCTTT.